A few counts support the clone carrying this T cell receptor (beta chain). V dropped 2 bases and J dropped 1 base, with 12 bases sitting between them. In germline, CDR1 is MNHEY, CDR2 SVGEGT. This CDR3 is 15 amino acids long. The data derive from a study of blood T cells in healthy people across ages. The authors ran a second PCR of about 6 to 11 cycles using a sample-barcoded 5' primer and a J-beta primer mix. Via MiXCR, TCRdb re-called the 5' RACE reads, giving one row per CDR3 protein. The repertoire holds over a million distinct CDR3 sequences, with 59% as singletons. The sample comprised blood. The chain uses TRBV6-2 or TRBV6-3 and TRBJ2-7, with no clear D. The clonotype originates from a man younger than 35 in good health. The CDR3 sequence is CASSYGLIGSYEQYF. The CDR3, as DNA: TGTGCCAGCAGTTACGGATTAATAGGGTCCTACGAGCAGTACTTC.